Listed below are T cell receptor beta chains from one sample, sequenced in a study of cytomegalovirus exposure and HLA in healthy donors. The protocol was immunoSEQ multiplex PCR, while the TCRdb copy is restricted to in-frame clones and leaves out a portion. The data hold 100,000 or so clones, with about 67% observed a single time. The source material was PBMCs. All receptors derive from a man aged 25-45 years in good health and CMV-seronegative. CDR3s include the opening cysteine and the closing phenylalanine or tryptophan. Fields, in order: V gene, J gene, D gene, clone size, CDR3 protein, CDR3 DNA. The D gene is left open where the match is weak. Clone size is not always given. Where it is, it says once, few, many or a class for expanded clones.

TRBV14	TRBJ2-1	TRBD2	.	CASSHGLAGVEQFF	TGTGCCAGCAGCCATGGACTAGCGGGAGTTGAGCAGTTCTTC
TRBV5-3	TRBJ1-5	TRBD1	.	CARSLDDRGVQPQHF	TGTGCCAGAAGCCTCGACGACAGGGGAGTTCAGCCCCAGCATTTT
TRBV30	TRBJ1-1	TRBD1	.	CAWSVLAGGAFF	TGTGCCTGGAGTGTACTGGCAGGGGGAGCTTTCTTT
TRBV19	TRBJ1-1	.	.	CATTKTGVNTEAFF	TGTGCCACCACAAAAACAGGAGTCAACACTGAAGCTTTCTTT
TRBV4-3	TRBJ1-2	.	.	CASSQTKRDISGYTF	TGCGCCAGCAGCCAAACTAAACGGGACATCTCTGGCTACACCTTC
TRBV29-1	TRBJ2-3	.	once	CSVDETDSTDTQYF	TGCAGCGTTGATGAGACAGACAGCACAGATACGCAGTATTTT
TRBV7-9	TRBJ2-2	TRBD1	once	CAIAYDRDRVTGELFF	TGTGCCATCGCCTACGACCGGGACAGAGTGACCGGGGAGCTGTTTTTT
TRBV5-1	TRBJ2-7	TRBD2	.	CASSPSSAGGYEQYF	TGCGCCAGCAGCCCATCTAGCGCGGGGGGATACGAGCAGTACTTC
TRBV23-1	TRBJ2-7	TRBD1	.	CASIRQGASYEQYF	TGCGCCAGCATCCGACAGGGGGCCTCCTACGAGCAGTACTTC
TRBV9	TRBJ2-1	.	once	CASSVSPGGGSYNEQFF	TGTGCCAGCAGCGTATCCCCCGGCGGAGGCTCCTACAATGAGCAGTTCTTC
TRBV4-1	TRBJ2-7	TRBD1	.	CASSQGRGLWEQYF	TGCGCCAGCAGCCAGGGCAGGGGGCTGTGGGAGCAGTACTTC
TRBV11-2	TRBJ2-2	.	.	CASSLDPTRGTGELFF	TGTGCCAGCAGCTTAGATCCGACTCGGGGCACCGGGGAGCTGTTTTTT
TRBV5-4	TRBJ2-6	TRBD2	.	CASSSTGTSDAGANVLTF	TGTGCCAGCAGCTCGACCGGGACTAGCGACGCTGGGGCCAACGTCCTGACTTTC
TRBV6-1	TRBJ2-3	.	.	CASVPGQGRTDTQYF	TGTGCCAGCGTCCCTGGGCAGGGCCGCACAGATACGCAGTATTTT
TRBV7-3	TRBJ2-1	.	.	CASSSTLGLPYNEQFF	TGTGCCAGCAGCTCAACTCTCGGACTTCCCTACAATGAGCAGTTCTTC
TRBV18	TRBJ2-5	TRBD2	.	CASSPIIAGVGETQYF	TGTGCCAGCTCACCTATCATAGCGGGAGTGGGAGAGACCCAGTACTTC
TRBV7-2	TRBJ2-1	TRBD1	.	CASSYRDRVREQFF	TGTGCCAGCAGCTACCGGGACAGGGTGCGGGAGCAGTTCTTC
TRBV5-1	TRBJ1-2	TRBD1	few	CASSLAAGGYYGYTF	TGCGCCAGCAGCTTGGCCGCAGGGGGCTACTATGGCTACACCTTC
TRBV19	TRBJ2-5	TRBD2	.	CASSAGLAIQETQYF	TGTGCCAGTAGTGCGGGACTAGCGATTCAAGAGACCCAGTACTTC
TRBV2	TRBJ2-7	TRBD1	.	CASRAGTGPSYEQYF	TGTGCCAGCAGGGCCGGGACAGGGCCCTCCTACGAGCAGTACTTC
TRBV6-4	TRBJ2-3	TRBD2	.	CASSGGGDTDTQYF	TGTGCCAGCAGTGGCGGGGGGGATACAGATACGCAGTATTTT
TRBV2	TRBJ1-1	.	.	CASSEYGGTEAFF	TGTGCCAGCAGTGAATATGGCGGCACTGAAGCTTTCTTT
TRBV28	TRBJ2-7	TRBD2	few	CASSFYGTSVSYEQYF	TGTGCCAGCAGTTTTTATGGGACTAGCGTCTCCTACGAGCAGTACTTC
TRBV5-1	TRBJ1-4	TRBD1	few	CASSLTGGFGATNEKLFF	TGCGCCAGCAGCTTGACAGGGGGATTCGGTGCAACTAATGAAAAACTGTTTTTT
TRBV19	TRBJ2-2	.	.	CAAGATNTGELFF	TGTGCCGCGGGGGCCACGAACACCGGGGAGCTGTTTTTT
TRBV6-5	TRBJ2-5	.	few	CASSSLQGQETQYF	TGTGCCAGCAGTTCGCTACAGGGCCAAGAGACCCAGTACTTC
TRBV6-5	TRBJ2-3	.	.	CASRRQTFTDTQYF	TGTGCCAGCAGACGACAGACGTTCACAGATACGCAGTATTTT
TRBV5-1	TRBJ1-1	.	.	CASSLAGGLMNTEAFF	TGCGCCAGCAGCTTGGCCGGAGGGTTGATGAACACTGAAGCTTTCTTT
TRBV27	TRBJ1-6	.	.	CASSSPSSYNSPLHF	TGTGCCAGCAGTTCCCCCAGCTCCTATAATTCACCCCTCCACTTT
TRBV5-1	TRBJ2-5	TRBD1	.	CASSWGQVPETQYF	TGCGCCAGCAGCTGGGGACAGGTCCCAGAGACCCAGTACTTC
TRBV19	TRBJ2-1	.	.	CASSMWDSTNEQFF	TGTGCCAGTAGTATGTGGGACTCAACCAATGAGCAGTTCTTC
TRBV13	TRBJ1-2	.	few	CASSPRVDYGYTF	TGTGCCAGCAGCCCCAGGGTTGACTATGGCTACACCTTC